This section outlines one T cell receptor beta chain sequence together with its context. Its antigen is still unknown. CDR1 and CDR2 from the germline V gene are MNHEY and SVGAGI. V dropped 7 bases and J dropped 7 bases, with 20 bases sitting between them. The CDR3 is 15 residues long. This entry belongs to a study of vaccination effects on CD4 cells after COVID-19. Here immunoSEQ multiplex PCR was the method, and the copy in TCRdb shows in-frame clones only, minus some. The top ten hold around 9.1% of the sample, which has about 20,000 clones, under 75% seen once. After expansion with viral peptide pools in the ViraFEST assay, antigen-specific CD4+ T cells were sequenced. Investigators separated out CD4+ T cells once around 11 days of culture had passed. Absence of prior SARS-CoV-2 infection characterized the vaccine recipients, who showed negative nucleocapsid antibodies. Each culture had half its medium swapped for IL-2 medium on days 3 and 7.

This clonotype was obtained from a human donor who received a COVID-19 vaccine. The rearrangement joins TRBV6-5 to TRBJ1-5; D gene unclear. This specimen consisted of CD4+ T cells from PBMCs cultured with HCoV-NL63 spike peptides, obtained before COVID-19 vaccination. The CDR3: CASTEAASVLQPQHF. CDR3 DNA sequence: TGTGCCAGCACGGAGGCCGCGAGTGTATTACAGCCCCAGCATTTT.